This is a list of T cell receptor beta chains from one sample in a study of OX40 agonist ivuxolimab in advanced cancers. The protocol was immunoSEQ multiplex PCR, while the TCRdb copy is restricted to in-frame clones and leaves out a portion. The repertoire consists of about 68,000 clones, with more than 70% occurring once and the leading ten covering around 7%. The sequences come from CD4+ or CD8+ T cells sorted from blood, collected in a trial of the OX40 agonist ivuxolimab. The receptors shown here come from an adult with an advanced solid tumor such as melanoma, head and neck, liver or kidney cancer. CDR3s include the opening cysteine and the closing phenylalanine or tryptophan. The order of the fields is V gene, clone size, CDR3 length, J gene, D gene, CDR3 protein, CDR3 DNA. A D gene is named only where the DNA matches it firmly. Clone size appears in some rows only: once, few, many, or a class for an expanded clone.

v_gene: TRBV10-3
abundance: .
len: 13
j_gene: TRBJ2-1
d_gene: .
CDR3aa: CAASDSTAHEQFF
CDR3nt: TGTGCCGCGTCGGACTCGACCGCCCATGAGCAGTTCTTC

v_gene: TRBV4-2
abundance: once
len: 17
j_gene: TRBJ2-7
d_gene: .
CDR3aa: CASSQDYGTQSSYEQYF
CDR3nt: TGTGCCAGCAGCCAAGATTATGGGACTCAGAGCTCCTACGAGCAGTACTTC

v_gene: TRBV5-1
abundance: .
len: 15
j_gene: TRBJ1-1
d_gene: TRBD1
CDR3aa: CASRYAGQGISEAFF
CDR3nt: TGCGCCAGCAGATATGCAGGACAGGGTATCTCTGAAGCTTTCTTT

v_gene: TRBV19
abundance: few
len: 12
j_gene: TRBJ1-2
d_gene: .
CDR3aa: CASMSGSVGYTF
CDR3nt: TGTGCCAGTATGTCGGGGTCTGTCGGCTACACCTTC

v_gene: TRBV18
abundance: few
len: 17
j_gene: TRBJ1-6
d_gene: TRBD1
CDR3aa: CASSLSGGARYNSPLHF
CDR3nt: TGTGCCAGCTCACTCTCAGGGGGCGCACGCTATAATTCACCCCTCCACTTT

v_gene: TRBV7-2
abundance: .
len: 18
j_gene: TRBJ2-2
d_gene: TRBD2
CDR3aa: CASSSMPISGGEGGELFF
CDR3nt: TGTGCCAGCAGCTCTATGCCAATTAGCGGGGGCGAAGGCGGGGAGCTGTTTTTT

v_gene: TRBV5-1
abundance: .
len: 14
j_gene: TRBJ2-1
d_gene: .
CDR3aa: CASSLAEVYNEQFF
CDR3nt: TGCGCCAGCAGCTTGGCCGAGGTTTACAATGAGCAGTTCTTC

v_gene: TRBV6-9
abundance: .
len: 16
j_gene: TRBJ2-7
d_gene: .
CDR3aa: CASSSLTERRSYEQYF
CDR3nt: TGTGCCAGCAGTTCCTTAACAGAGCGACGTTCCTACGAGCAGTACTTC

v_gene: TRBV7-6
abundance: .
len: 14
j_gene: TRBJ1-6
d_gene: TRBD1
CDR3aa: CASSRGQGESPLHF
CDR3nt: TGTGCCAGCAGCCGGGGACAGGGTGAATCACCCCTCCACTTT

v_gene: TRBV18
abundance: .
len: 14
j_gene: TRBJ1-4
d_gene: .
CDR3aa: CASSTDRWGEKLFF
CDR3nt: TGTGCCAGCTCTACCGACAGGTGGGGCGAAAAACTGTTTTTT

v_gene: TRBV5-1
abundance: .
len: 14
j_gene: TRBJ2-3
d_gene: .
CDR3aa: CASSLYQAANTQYF
CDR3nt: TGCGCCAGCAGCTTGTATCAAGCGGCCAATACGCAGTATTTT

v_gene: TRBV5-1
abundance: .
len: 16
j_gene: TRBJ2-1
d_gene: .
CDR3aa: CASSLKGRAFQYEQFF
CDR3nt: TGCGCCAGCAGCTTGAAAGGACGGGCTTTCCAATATGAGCAGTTCTTC

v_gene: TRBV7-8
abundance: .
len: 13
j_gene: TRBJ1-1
d_gene: .
CDR3aa: CASSPTGRSEAFF
CDR3nt: TGTGCCAGCAGCCCGACAGGTAGGAGTGAAGCTTTCTTT

v_gene: TRBV29-1
abundance: .
len: 13
j_gene: TRBJ1-2
d_gene: .
CDR3aa: CSVGGTESYGYTF
CDR3nt: TGCAGCGTTGGCGGGACGGAATCTTATGGCTACACCTTC

v_gene: TRBV7-2
abundance: .
len: 14
j_gene: TRBJ1-2
d_gene: .
CDR3aa: CASSRAGQTYGYTF
CDR3nt: TGTGCCAGCAGCCGCGCAGGGCAGACCTATGGCTACACCTTC

v_gene: TRBV9
abundance: .
len: 13
j_gene: TRBJ2-2
d_gene: .
CDR3aa: CASSVEWTGELFF
CDR3nt: TGTGCCAGCAGCGTAGAGTGGACCGGGGAGCTGTTTTTT

v_gene: TRBV6-5
abundance: .
len: 12
j_gene: TRBJ1-3
d_gene: .
CDR3aa: CASTTMGSTIYF
CDR3nt: TGTGCCAGCACGACCATGGGGAGCACCATATATTTT

v_gene: TRBV19
abundance: few
len: 13
j_gene: TRBJ1-2
d_gene: TRBD1
CDR3aa: CASSMTGGDGYTF
CDR3nt: TGTGCCAGTAGTATGACAGGGGGCGATGGCTACACCTTC

v_gene: TRBV5-1
abundance: .
len: 15
j_gene: TRBJ1-1
d_gene: TRBD1
CDR3aa: CASSRSTGGLLEAFF
CDR3nt: TGCGCCAGCAGTCGATCAACAGGGGGTTTGCTTGAAGCTTTCTTT

v_gene: TRBV6-1
abundance: .
len: 15
j_gene: TRBJ2-7
d_gene: TRBD1
CDR3aa: CASSRTGTGFDEQYF
CDR3nt: TGTGCCAGCAGCCGCACCGGGACAGGGTTCGACGAGCAGTACTTC

v_gene: TRBV6-1
abundance: .
len: 14
j_gene: TRBJ2-3
d_gene: .
CDR3aa: CATESFAGIYTQYF
CDR3nt: TGTGCCACGGAGTCATTCGCGGGGATTTATACGCAGTATTTT

v_gene: TRBV5-6
abundance: .
len: 13
j_gene: TRBJ1-1
d_gene: .
CDR3aa: CASSLGANTEAFF
CDR3nt: TGTGCCAGCAGCTTGGGGGCGAACACTGAAGCTTTCTTT

v_gene: TRBV7-2
abundance: .
len: 12
j_gene: TRBJ1-5
d_gene: .
CDR3aa: CASSVGVSPQHF
CDR3nt: TGTGCCAGCAGCGTCGGTGTCTCGCCCCAGCATTTT

v_gene: TRBV7-9
abundance: .
len: 14
j_gene: TRBJ1-2
d_gene: TRBD1
CDR3aa: CASSLRGQGDGYTF
CDR3nt: TGTGCCAGCAGCTTAAGGGGACAGGGTGATGGCTACACCTTC

v_gene: TRBV27
abundance: once
len: 14
j_gene: TRBJ1-1
d_gene: .
CDR3aa: CASSLRREYNEAFF
CDR3nt: TGTGCCAGCAGTTTGCGAAGAGAGTATAACGAAGCTTTCTTT

v_gene: TRBV6-6
abundance: once
len: 11
j_gene: TRBJ2-1
d_gene: .
CDR3aa: CASSPYNEQFF
CDR3nt: TGTGCCAGCAGTCCCTACAATGAGCAGTTCTTC

v_gene: TRBV19
abundance: .
len: 16
j_gene: TRBJ2-3
d_gene: .
CDR3aa: CASGLNGPRSTDTQYF
CDR3nt: TGTGCCAGTGGACTAAACGGCCCCCGTAGCACAGATACGCAGTATTTT

v_gene: TRBV5-1
abundance: .
len: 14
j_gene: TRBJ2-7
d_gene: .
CDR3aa: CASSSPGLSYEQYF
CDR3nt: TGCGCCAGCAGCTCGCCGGGACTCTCCTACGAGCAGTACTTC